This T cell receptor beta chain was captured in a study of shared clonotypes between healthy human individuals. Concerning this clone itself: As yet, its antigen is unknown.

Using immunoSEQ multiplex PCR, the repertoire was profiled, and TCRdb retains in-frame clones only, with some absent. The sample holds around 990,000 clones; 70% to 80% are singletons and the top ten take 0.89%. CDR3 length: 16 residues. Looked up from germline, CDR1 is MGHRA and CDR2 is YSYEKL. V lost 7 bases and J 1 base, leaving 16 bases between the germline ends. Study observations and caveats: Sequencing depth was predicted to influence how clonotypes are shared among donors.

This receptor was identified in a man between 18 and 35 years old in good health. Some clones in this sample may be carry-over from other donors' samples. The chain couples TRBV4-1 to TRBJ2-2; the D is unclear. Source material: memory CD4+ T cells from PBMCs. Regarding subset: CD45RA-negative fraction. CDR3 nucleotides: TGCGCCAGCACCACCACACGGAGTGAGAACACCGGGGAGCTGTTTTTT. As protein: CASTTTRSENTGELFF.